The TCR beta chain described here comes from a study of blood T cell repertoires in COVID-19 (dated by TCRdb to 2020 to 2022). Describing the broader study: Samples covering the acute and convalescent phases of COVID-19 were provided by collaborators in the United States, Italy and Spain. The material from the prospective study consisted of cDNA or gDNA derived from T cells, B-cell-depleted T cells, or PBMCs. The dataset comprised deeply sampled blood TCRbeta repertoires from subjects exposed to, actively infected with, or recovered from COVID-19. The repertoires were released in a freely available public database intended as a resource for research on the immune response to SARS-CoV-2. Samples were obtained from the ongoing ImmuneRACE study (first 160 participants) and from some 1,200 subjects provided by 6 global collaborators. A de-identified subject ID, COVID-19 status, age in years and sex were almost always included in the sample metadata. Where available, HLA class I and class II types were taken from metadata supplied by the sample provider and were not determined by assay-based typing.

The cysteine opens and the phenylalanine closes a CDR3 of 16 amino acids. The entry retains the CDR3 DNA only, 48 bases that are in frame from base 1. In the germline V gene, CDR1 corresponds to MGHRA and CDR2 to YSYEKL. Trimming at the junction amounts to 4 bases on V and 0 bases on J, and the germline ends lie 12 bases apart. The collaborating institutions used their own protocols to collect whole blood in K2EDTA tubes. For TCRbeta analysis, collaborator samples were shipped as frozen whole blood, as isolated PBMCs, or as DNA extracted from either sample type. What the work shows at the level of the full study, not this receptor alone: The quantity of clinical and demographic metadata differed by source and by participant and was supplied without curation.

TCRbeta CDR3 regions were amplified from genomic DNA using the immunoSEQ Assay, a bias-controlled multiplex PCR. The authors' pipeline ran thus. Within the assay, amplification of reference gene primers was used to estimate how many nucleated cells each sample contained. Sequence reads were collapsed and filtered to measure the absolute abundance of every unique TCRbeta CDR3 rearrangement. Productive Simpson clonality was computed per sample as the square root of Simpson's diversity index over productive rearrangements. This immuneACCESS table, as held by TCRdb, lists in-frame sequences with V and J called but not all clones. Of the missing ones, under half trace to an unresolved V gene in checked studies; the others have no known cause. That table gives V, J and clone size, and the DNA gave D and trimming. The sample records tens of thousands of clones, roughly four fifths of which are singletons. The ten most abundant clones make up over 25% of the sample.

With respect to this clone: Its antigen is still unknown. No clone much larger than this one lies a single base away; base qualities are absent.

The chain employs TRBV4-1 and TRBJ1-4; the D gene is not confidently resolved. This clonotype was sampled from a human donor in a cohort sampled during active COVID-19. Sequencing was done on a sample of peripheral blood. The CDR3 sequence is CASSPGWRATNEKLFF. The nucleotide sequence reads TGCGCCAGCAGCCCAGGATGGAGGGCAACTAATGAAAAACTGTTTTTT.